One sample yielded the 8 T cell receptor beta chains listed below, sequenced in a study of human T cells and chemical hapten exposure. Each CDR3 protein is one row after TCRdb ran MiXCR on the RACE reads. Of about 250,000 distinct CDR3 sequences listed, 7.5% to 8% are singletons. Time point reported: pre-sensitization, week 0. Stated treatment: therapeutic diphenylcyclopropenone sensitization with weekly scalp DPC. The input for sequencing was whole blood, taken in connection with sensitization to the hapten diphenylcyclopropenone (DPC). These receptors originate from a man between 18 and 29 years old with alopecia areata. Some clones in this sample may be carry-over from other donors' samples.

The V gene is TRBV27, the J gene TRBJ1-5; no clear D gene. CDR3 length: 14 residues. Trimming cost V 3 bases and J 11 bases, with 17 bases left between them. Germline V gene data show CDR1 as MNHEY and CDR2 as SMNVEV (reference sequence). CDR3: CASSFSTQTFAQHF. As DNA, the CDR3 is TGTGCCAGCAGTTTCTCGACCCAAACCTTCGCCCAGCATTTT.

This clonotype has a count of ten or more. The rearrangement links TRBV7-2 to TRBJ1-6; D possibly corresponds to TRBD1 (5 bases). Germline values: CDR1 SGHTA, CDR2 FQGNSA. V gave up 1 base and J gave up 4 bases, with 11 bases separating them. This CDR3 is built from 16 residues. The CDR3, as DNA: TGTGCCAGCAGCTTAGGAGAGGGGAGTTATAATTCACCCCTCCACTTT. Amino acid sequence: CASSLGEGSYNSPLHF. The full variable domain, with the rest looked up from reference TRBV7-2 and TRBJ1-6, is GAGVSQSPSNKVTEKGKDVELRCDPISGHTALYWYRQSLGQGLEFLIYFQGNSAPDKSGLPSDRFSAERTGGSVSTLTIQRTQQEDSAVYLCASSLGEGSYNSPLHFGNGTRLTVT.

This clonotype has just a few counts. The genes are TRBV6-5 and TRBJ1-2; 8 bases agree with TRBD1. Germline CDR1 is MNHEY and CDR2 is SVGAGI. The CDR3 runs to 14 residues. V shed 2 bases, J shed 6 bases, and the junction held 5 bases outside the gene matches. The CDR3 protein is CASSYGRGPHGYTF. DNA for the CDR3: TGTGCCAGCAGTTACGGCAGGGGGCCTCATGGCTACACCTTC.

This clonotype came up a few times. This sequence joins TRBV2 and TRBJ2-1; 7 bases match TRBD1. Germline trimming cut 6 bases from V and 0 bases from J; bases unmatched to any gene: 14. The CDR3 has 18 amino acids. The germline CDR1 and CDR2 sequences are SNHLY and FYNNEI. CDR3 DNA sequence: TGTGCCAGCAGCGGGACAGTAGCGACCTACTTCTCCTACAATGAGCAGTTCTTC. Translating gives CASSGTVATYFSYNEQFF. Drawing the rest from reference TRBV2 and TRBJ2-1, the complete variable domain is EPEVTQTPSHQVTQMGQEVILRCVPISNHLYFYWYRQILGQKVEFLVSFYNNEISEKSEIFDDQFSVERPDGSNFTLKIRSTKLEDSAMYFCASSGTVATYFSYNEQFFGPGTRLTVL.

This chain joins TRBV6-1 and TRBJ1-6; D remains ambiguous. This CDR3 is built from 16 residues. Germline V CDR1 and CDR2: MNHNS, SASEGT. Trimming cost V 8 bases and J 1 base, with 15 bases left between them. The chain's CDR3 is CASGYRVDSYNSPLHF. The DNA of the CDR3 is TGTGCCAGCGGGTACCGGGTAGATTCCTATAATTCACCCCTCCACTTT.

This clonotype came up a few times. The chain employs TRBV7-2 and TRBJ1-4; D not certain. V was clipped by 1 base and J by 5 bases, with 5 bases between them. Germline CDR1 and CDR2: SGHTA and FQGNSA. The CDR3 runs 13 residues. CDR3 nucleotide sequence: TGTGCCAGCAGCTTAGACGAGAATGAAAAACTGTTTTTT. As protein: CASSLDENEKLFF.

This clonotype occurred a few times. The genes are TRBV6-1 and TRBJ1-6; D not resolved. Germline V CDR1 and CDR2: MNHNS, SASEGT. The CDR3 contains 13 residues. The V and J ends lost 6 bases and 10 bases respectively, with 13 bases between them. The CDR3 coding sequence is TGTGCCAGCAGCGGAGAGCGTAACTCACCCCTCCACTTT. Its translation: CASSGERNSPLHF.

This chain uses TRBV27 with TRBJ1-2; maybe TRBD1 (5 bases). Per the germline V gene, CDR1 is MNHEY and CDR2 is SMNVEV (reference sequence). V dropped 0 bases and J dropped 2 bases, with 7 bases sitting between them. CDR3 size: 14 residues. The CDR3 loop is CASSLSGRNYGYTF. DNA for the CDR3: TGTGCCAGCAGTTTATCGGGGCGCAACTATGGCTACACCTTC.